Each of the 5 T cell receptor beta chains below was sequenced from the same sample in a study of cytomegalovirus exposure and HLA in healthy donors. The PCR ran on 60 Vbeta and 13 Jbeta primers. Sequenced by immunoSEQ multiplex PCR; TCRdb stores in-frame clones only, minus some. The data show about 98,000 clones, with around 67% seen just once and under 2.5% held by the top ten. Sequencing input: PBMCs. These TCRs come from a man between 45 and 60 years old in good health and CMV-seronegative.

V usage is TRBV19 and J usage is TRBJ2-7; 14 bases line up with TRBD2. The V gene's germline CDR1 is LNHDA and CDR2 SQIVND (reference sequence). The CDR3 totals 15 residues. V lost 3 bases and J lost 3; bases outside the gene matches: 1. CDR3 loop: CASSMGLAGDYEQYF. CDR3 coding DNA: TGTGCCAGTAGTATGGGACTAGCGGGAGACTACGAGCAGTACTTC.

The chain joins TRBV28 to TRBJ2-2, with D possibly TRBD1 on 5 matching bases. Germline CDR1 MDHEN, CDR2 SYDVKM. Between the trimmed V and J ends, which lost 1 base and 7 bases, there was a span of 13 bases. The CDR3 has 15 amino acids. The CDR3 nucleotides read TGTGCCAGCAGTTTATCCCCAGGGTTTAGCGGGGAGCTGTTTTTT. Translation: CASSLSPGFSGELFF.

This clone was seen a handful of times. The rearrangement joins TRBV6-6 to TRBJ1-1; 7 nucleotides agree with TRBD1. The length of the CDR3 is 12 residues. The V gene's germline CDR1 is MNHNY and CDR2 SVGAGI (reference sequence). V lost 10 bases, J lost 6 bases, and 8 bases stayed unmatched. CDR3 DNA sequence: TGTGCCACAGCACAGGGGTTACCTGAAGCTTTCTTT. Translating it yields CATAQGLPEAFF.

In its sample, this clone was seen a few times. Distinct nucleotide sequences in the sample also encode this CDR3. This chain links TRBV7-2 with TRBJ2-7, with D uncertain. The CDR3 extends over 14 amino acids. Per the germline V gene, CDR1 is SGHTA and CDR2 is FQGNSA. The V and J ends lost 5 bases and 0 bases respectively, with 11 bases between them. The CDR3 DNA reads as TGTGCCAGCAGCCTAGGTCTTAGCTCCTACGAGCAGTACTTC. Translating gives CASSLGLSSYEQYF.

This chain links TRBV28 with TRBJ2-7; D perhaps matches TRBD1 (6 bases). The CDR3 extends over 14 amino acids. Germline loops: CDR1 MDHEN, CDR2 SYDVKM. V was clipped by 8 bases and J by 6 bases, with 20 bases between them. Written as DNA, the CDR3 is TGTGCCAGCGTACCCGGGACAAGTAAGGGCGAGCAGTACTTC. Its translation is CASVPGTSKGEQYF.